A single sample is the source of the 28 T cell receptor beta chains below, sequenced in a study of cytomegalovirus exposure and HLA in healthy donors. This PCR relied on a set of 60 Vbeta primers and 13 Jbeta primers. Clones were read by immunoSEQ multiplex PCR, and TCRdb kept only the in-frame ones, dropping some. The sample has under 130,000 clones, more than 75% seen once. Sequencing input: PBMCs. The source is a woman between 18 and 30 years old in good health and CMV-seropositive.

This chain links TRBV18 with TRBJ2-6, with D perhaps matching TRBD2 (6 bases). Germline assignment: CDR1 KGHSH and CDR2 LQKENI. Deletions cut 1 base from V and 0 bases from J, with 7 bases between. The CDR3 loop spans 16 amino acids. The CDR3 DNA sequence: TGTGCCAGCTCACCACAGGGAGGCTCTGGGGCCAACGTCCTGACTTTC. It yields the protein CASSPQGGSGANVLTF.

The rearrangement uses TRBV5-4 and TRBJ2-2; TRBD1 is a possible D gene (8 bases). The CDR3 contains 16 residues. In germline, CDR1 is SGHNT, CDR2 YYREEE (reference sequence). The germline V and J ends were trimmed by 2 bases and 5 bases, with 16 bases remaining between them. The CDR3 sequence is CASSLPTGGGTGELFF. The CDR3 region has the DNA TGTGCCAGCAGCTTACCCACAGGGGGGGGGACCGGGGAGCTGTTTTTT.

This clone occurred a few times. V and J are TRBV5-1 and TRBJ1-4, with D uncertain. Per the germline V gene, CDR1 is SGHRS and CDR2 is YFSETQ. CDR3 length equals 13 residues. The V and J ends lost 2 bases and 5 bases respectively, with 7 bases between them. The CDR3, as DNA: TGCGCCAGCAGCTTTTTGAGGAATGAAAAACTGTTTTTT. It codes for CASSFLRNEKLFF.

J is TRBJ1-5 and V is TRBV18; D gene unclear. Trimming cost V 2 bases and J 4 bases, with 9 bases left between them. In germline, CDR1 is KGHSH, CDR2 LQKENI. This CDR3 is 14 amino acids long. Here the CDR3 reads CASSPGSRNQPQHF. The CDR3 DNA follows: TGTGCCAGCTCACCAGGTTCCAGAAATCAGCCCCAGCATTTT.

The chain recombines TRBV6-5 with TRBJ2-7, with 7 positions matching TRBD1. Germline values: CDR1 MNHEY, CDR2 SVGAGI. CDR3 size: 12 residues. V shed 6 bases, J shed 2 bases, and the junction held 1 base outside the gene matches. In DNA, the CDR3 is TGTGCCAGCAGGCAGGGGGCCTACGAGCAGTACTTC. Translated: CASRQGAYEQYF.

In this sample, this clone turned up once. CDR3 sequence (DNA): TGTGCCAGCAGCTTCGGTAGGACTAGCGGATACAATGAGCAGTTCTTC. It specifies CASSFGRTSGYNEQFF. The J gene is TRBJ2-1, the V gene TRBV12-1; the D call TRBD2 from the table was never checked on the DNA. TRBV12-1 constitutes a pseudogene. The CDR3 length is 16 residues.

This chain links TRBV7-2 with TRBJ2-1; D gene unclear. CDR3 size: 14 residues. Germline-derived CDR1 and CDR2 are SGHTA and FQGNSA. Trimming shortened V by 6 bases and J by 2 bases, and 11 bases separated the two germline ends. In DNA, the CDR3 is TGTGCCAGCAGAACAGCAGCCGCCTACAATGAGCAGTTCTTC. As protein: CASRTAAAYNEQFF. Combining the CDR3 with reference TRBV7-2 and TRBJ2-1 gives the whole variable domain GAGVSQSPSNKVTEKGKDVELRCDPISGHTALYWYRQSLGQGLEFLIYFQGNSAPDKSGLPSDRFSAERTGGSVSTLTIQRTQQEDSAVYLCASRTAAAYNEQFFGPGTRLTVL.

In the case of this clone: Other DNA variants within this sample encode the same CDR3. The chain links TRBV29-1 to TRBJ1-2; TRBD1 might be the D (6 bases). Looked up from germline, CDR1 is SQVTM and CDR2 is ANQGSEA. The V end lost 4 bases, the J end lost 3 bases, and 18 bases lay between the germline ends. CDR3 size: 15 residues. The CDR3 sequence: CSVVLLQGFDYGYTF. CDR3 DNA: TGCAGCGTTGTGCTCCTACAGGGTTTCGACTATGGCTACACCTTC.

The genes are TRBV15 and TRBJ2-5, with a possible D match to TRBD2 (6 bases). The germline gives CDR1 LNHNV, CDR2 YYDKDF (reference sequence). The CDR3 is 15 residues long. V was trimmed by 2 bases and J by 1 base, leaving 11 bases between them. The CDR3 reads CATSRQGTSQETQYF. Written as DNA, the CDR3 is TGTGCCACCAGCAGACAAGGGACTTCCCAAGAGACCCAGTACTTC.

The rearrangement uses TRBV14 and TRBJ1-1; D is possibly TRBD1 (6 bases). The germline gives CDR1 SGHDN, CDR2 FVKESK. Trimming left V 6 bases short and J 1 base short, with 18 bases between. CDR3 length equals 16 residues. CDR3 region: CASSRGGARGNTEAFF. The CDR3 DNA is TGTGCCAGCAGTCGAGGGGGGGCTCGAGGGAACACTGAAGCTTTCTTT.

V and J are TRBV27 and TRBJ2-3, with TRBD2 identical over 7 bases. Trimming at V came to 3 bases and at J to 3 bases, leaving 6 bases not matched to a gene. Germline V gene lookup returns CDR1 MNHEY and CDR2 SMNVEV (reference sequence). The CDR3 is 15 amino acids. The CDR3 is CASSFGASGTDTQYF. The CDR3 nucleotides are TGTGCCAGCAGTTTCGGGGCTAGCGGTACAGATACGCAGTATTTT.

This clone has only a few counts. The CDR3: CASSSRDRANYEQYF. The CDR3, as DNA: TGTGCCAGCAGCTCACGGGACAGGGCTAACTACGAGCAGTACTTC. The chain employs TRBV5-4 and TRBJ2-7; 9 positions match TRBD1. From germline, CDR1 is SGHNT and CDR2 YYREEE (reference sequence). With 3 bases clipped from V and 3 bases from J, the junction kept 7 bases outside the gene matches. The CDR3 consists of 15 residues.

This clone was picked up a small number of times. The chain employs TRBV9 and TRBJ1-5; 10 bases fit TRBD1. CDR3 length: 17 residues. Trimming cost V 0 bases and J 1 base; bases outside gene matches: 4. CDR1 is SGDLS, CDR2 YYNGEE, per germline. CDR3 loop: CASSVGDRGLSNQPQHF. Written as DNA, the CDR3 is TGTGCCAGCAGCGTAGGGGACAGGGGACTCAGCAATCAGCCCCAGCATTTT.

This chain joins TRBV2 and TRBJ2-1; D ambiguous. The CDR3 covers 13 residues. Trimming shortened V by 4 bases and J by 6 bases, and 10 bases separated the two germline ends. The germline gives CDR1 SNHLY, CDR2 FYNNEI. The CDR3, as DNA: TGTGCCAGCAGTGGGCCGATAATCAATGAGCAGTTCTTC. This gives the protein CASSGPIINEQFF.

The chain has TRBV15 and TRBJ2-1; 8 positions match TRBD2. V was clipped by 6 bases and J by 2 bases; unmatched bases: 3. The CDR3 extends over 14 amino acids. Germline CDR1 is LNHNV and CDR2 is YYDKDF (reference sequence). The CDR3 nucleotides read TGTGCCACCAGTCGGGGGGGGACCTACAATGAGCAGTTCTTC. Protein: CATSRGGTYNEQFF.

This clone was seen more than once but under ten times. V usage is TRBV6-5 and J usage is TRBJ2-1; TRBD1 agrees at 8 bases. This CDR3 has 16 amino acids. V lost 2 bases, J lost 6 bases, and 9 bases stayed unmatched. CDR1 is MNHEY, CDR2 SVGAGI, per germline. The CDR3 reads CASSYGRGLGGNEQFF. CDR3 in DNA: TGTGCCAGCAGTTACGGCAGGGGGCTAGGCGGCAATGAGCAGTTCTTC.

The CDR3 bases are TGCAGCGCCCGAGGGACTAGCGGGGGGACAGGATCCTACAATGAGCAGTTCTTC. It is translated as CSARGTSGGTGSYNEQFF. The J gene is TRBJ2-1, the V gene TRBV29-1; TRBD2 matches 15 bases. The CDR3 runs 18 residues. J was trimmed by 1 base and V by 7 bases; bases with no gene match: 11. Germline V gene sequence: CDR1 SQVTM, CDR2 ANQGSEA.

This chain connects TRBV30 to TRBJ1-1; 8 bases fit TRBD1. CDR3 length: 16 residues. CDR1 and CDR2 (germline): GTSNPN, SVGIG (reference sequence). Trimming took 2 bases from V and 3 from J; bases not matched to a gene: 11. The CDR3, as DNA: TGTGCCTGGAGTACCCACAGACAGGGGTTCGACACTGAAGCTTTCTTT. Its translation: CAWSTHRQGFDTEAFF. The full variable domain, with the rest looked up from reference TRBV30 and TRBJ1-1, is SQTIHQWPATLVQPVGSPLSLECTVEGTSNPNLYWYRQAAGRGLQLLFYSVGIGQISSEVPQNLSASRPQDRQFILSSKKLLLSDSGFYLCAWSTHRQGFDTEAFFGQGTRLTVV.

The chain links TRBV4-3 to TRBJ2-7; D may be TRBD2 (5 bases). The V gene's germline CDR1 is LGHNA and CDR2 YSLEER. The CDR3 has 16 amino acids. V was pared by 0 bases and J by 3 bases, with 15 bases between. CDR3 sequence (DNA): TGCGCCAGCAGCCAAGAATATCCAGGCGGGTTCTACGAGCAGTACTTC. Amino acid sequence: CASSQEYPGGFYEQYF.

The chain couples TRBV9 to TRBJ2-7; TRBD1 aligns across 7 bases. Germline CDR1 and CDR2: SGDLS and YYNGEE. The CDR3 has 15 residues. V was pared by 0 bases and J by 3 bases, with 6 bases of the junction left unmatched. CDR3 bases: TGTGCCAGCAGCGTAGGAGGGGGCACCTTCTACGAGCAGTACTTC. As protein: CASSVGGGTFYEQYF.

The chain combines TRBV7-3 with TRBJ2-7; D unclear. CDR1 and CDR2 (germline): SGHTA, FQGTGA. This CDR3 comprises 13 residues. The V end was cut by 2 bases, the J end by 4 bases, with 9 bases between. The CDR3 DNA sequence: TGTGCCAGCAGCTTACAGCCGACATACGAGCAGTACTTC. Translation gives CASSLQPTYEQYF. Together with reference TRBV7-3 and TRBJ2-7, the CDR3 gives the full variable domain: GAGVSQTPSNKVTEKGKYVELRCDPISGHTALYWYRQSLGQGPEFLIYFQGTGAADDSGLPNDRFFAVRPEGSVSTLKIQRTERGDSAVYLCASSLQPTYEQYFGPGTRLTVT.

The V call is TRBV6-5, the J call TRBJ1-4; possible D gene TRBD1, 6 bases. Germline loops: CDR1 MNHEY, CDR2 SVGAGI. The CDR3 has 16 amino acids. Trimming removed 0 bases from V and 6 bases from J, with 14 bases in between. This chain's CDR3 is CASSYSIRGADEKLFF. The CDR3 coding sequence is TGTGCCAGCAGTTACTCGATACGGGGGGCGGATGAAAAACTGTTTTTT.

The chain couples TRBV6-6 to TRBJ2-3, with TRBD1 identical over 10 bases. The J segment lost 5 bases and the V segment lost 5 bases, leaving 7 bases of the junction unmatched. The CDR3 is 15 amino acids. CDR1 MNHNY and CDR2 SVGAGI come from the germline V gene (reference sequence). The CDR3 reads CASSPGTGVEDTQYF. The DNA of the CDR3 is TGTGCCAGCAGTCCCGGGACAGGGGTTGAAGATACGCAGTATTTT.

The chain employs TRBV13 and TRBJ1-1; 7 nucleotides agree with TRBD1. The CDR3 has 14 amino acids. The V segment lost 6 bases and the J segment 2 bases; nucleotides outside the gene matches: 6. Germline CDR1 reads PRHDT; CDR2 reads FYEKMQ (reference sequence). The CDR3 DNA reads as TGTGCCAGCAGTACCGGGACAGCTAACACTGAAGCTTTCTTT. Amino acids: CASSTGTANTEAFF. Variable domain in full (rest from reference TRBV13 and TRBJ1-1): AAGVIQSPRHLIKEKRETATLKCYPIPRHDTVYWYQQGPGQDPQFLISFYEKMQSDKGSIPDRFSAQQFSDYHSELNMSSLELGDSALYFCASSTGTANTEAFFGQGTRLTVV.

This clone was seen a few times. The genes are TRBV7-9 and TRBJ2-1; 7 nucleotides agree with TRBD1. Per the germline V gene, CDR1 is SEHNR and CDR2 is FQNEAQ (reference sequence). This CDR3 is built from 15 residues. V shed 4 bases, J shed 3 bases, and the junction held 6 bases outside the gene matches. CDR3 region: CASSSSDRSYNEQFF. The DNA for the CDR3 is TGTGCCAGCAGCTCTTCGGACAGGAGCTACAATGAGCAGTTCTTC.

This clone appeared a few times. Here the CDR3 reads CASSLGRVYQPQHF. DNA of the CDR3: TGTGCCAGCAGCTTGGGGAGGGTTTATCAGCCCCAGCATTTT. The chain carries TRBV5-8 and TRBJ1-5; D not certain. Per the germline V gene, CDR1 is SGHTS and CDR2 is YDEGEE. Trimming removed 0 bases at V and 5 bases at J, with 9 bases between. The length of the CDR3 is 14 residues.

Written as DNA, the CDR3 is TGTGCCAGCAGTTACTTGGTGAACACTGAAGCTTTCTTT. Protein: CASSYLVNTEAFF. The J gene is TRBJ1-1, the V gene TRBV7-3, with unresolved D. V was cut by 6 bases and J by 0 bases, with 8 bases left in between. Germline loops: CDR1 SGHTA, CDR2 FQGTGA. CDR3 length: 13 residues.

V gene TRBV5-6 combines with J gene TRBJ2-7; TRBD2 is a possible D gene (5 bases). Germline assignment: CDR1 SGHDT and CDR2 YYEEEE. Trimming removed 4 bases at V and 2 bases at J, with 13 bases between. The CDR3 is made up of 14 amino acids. CDR3 loop: CASSLTGLTYEQYF. The CDR3 bases are TGTGCCAGCAGCCTTACCGGACTCACCTACGAGCAGTACTTC.